The 3 T cell receptor beta chains below all came from one sample that was sequenced in a study of blood T cells in healthy people across ages. Next came a second PCR, run for about 7 to 12 cycles, which used a sample-barcoded 5' primer along with a J-beta primer mix. Using its own MiXCR run on the 5' RACE reads, TCRdb lists one record per CDR3 protein. The table records approximately 800,000 distinct CDR3 sequences, around 36% of them present only once. The specimen sequenced was blood. The receptors derive from a young man in good health.

The rearrangement joins TRBV20-1 to TRBJ2-7; the D gene could be TRBD1 or TRBD2 (5 bases each). This CDR3 has 15 residues. V lost 6 bases and J lost 4, with 22 bases in between. Germline assignment: CDR1 DFQATT and CDR2 SNEGSKA (reference sequence). The CDR3, as DNA: TGCAGTGCCGGGCCCCGGGACCTCAAGCCTTACGAGCAGTACTTC. It encodes CSAGPRDLKPYEQYF.

The chain couples TRBV20-1 to TRBJ2-1; unclear D gene. V lost 5 bases and J lost 13, with 15 bases in between. The CDR3 is 11 residues long. Germline V gene data show CDR1 as DFQATT and CDR2 as SNEGSKA (reference sequence). In nucleotides, the CDR3 is TGCAGTGCTCATACCAAAGAGACCCAGTTCTTC. It translates to CSAHTKETQFF.

The chain carries TRBV5-5 and TRBJ1-5; 9 bases are a match to TRBD1. Germline loops: CDR1 SGHKS, CDR2 YYEKEE (reference sequence). The V gene end was trimmed by 5 bases and the J gene end by 1 base; junction bases not matched to a gene: 4. CDR3 length: 15 amino acids. The CDR3 DNA is TGTGCCAGCAGGGCCGGGACAGGGAGCAATCAGCCCCAGCATTTT. Its protein is CASRAGTGSNQPQHF.